These 21 T cell receptor beta chains originate from one sample sequenced in a study of blood T cell repertoires in COVID-19. Profiling relied on immunoSEQ multiplex PCR, and the TCRdb table lists in-frame clones only, not all of them. The sample consists of some 130,000 clones, about 87% of them appearing once. Material: peripheral blood. The receptor set was obtained from a man between 50 and 59 years old with acute or convalescent COVID-19.

V gene TRBV10-1 combines with J gene TRBJ1-6; D gene uncertain. CDR1 and CDR2 from the germline V gene are WNHNN and SYGVQD (reference sequence). With 2 bases removed from V and 7 bases from J, the gap between germline ends came to 6 bases. This CDR3 region has 13 residues. CDR3 nucleotide sequence: TGCGCCAGCAGTGAGACAGTGAATTCACCCCTCCACTTT. Its protein product is CASSETVNSPLHF.

The chain uses TRBV10-3 and TRBJ1-1, with no clear D. V was cut by 0 bases and J by 0 bases, with 14 bases left in between. The germline V gene has CDR1 ENHRY and CDR2 SYGVKD. The CDR3 runs to 17 residues. CDR3 sequence reads: CAISESVAVSMNTEAFF. CDR3 nucleotides: TGTGCCATCAGTGAGTCGGTAGCTGTGTCCATGAACACTGAAGCTTTCTTT.

The genes are TRBV18 and TRBJ1-1; D remains ambiguous. Trimming took 1 base from V and 4 from J, leaving 13 bases between them. CDR3 length: 15 amino acids. Germline V gene lookup returns CDR1 KGHSH and CDR2 LQKENI. CDR3 region: CASSPRTGAGTEAFF. DNA for the CDR3: TGTGCCAGCTCACCACGGACGGGCGCGGGCACTGAAGCTTTCTTT.

J is TRBJ1-3 and V is TRBV3-1 (or the pseudogene TRBV3-2); no clear D. V gave up 1 base and J gave up 4 bases, with 8 bases separating them. This CDR3 region has 14 residues. Germline-derived CDR1 and CDR2 are LGHDT and YNNKEL (reference sequence). CDR3 sequence (DNA): TGTGCCAGCAGCCAAGCAGCGATGGGAAACACCATATATTTT. Protein product: CASSQAAMGNTIYF.

This chain connects TRBV28 to TRBJ2-2; D might be TRBD2 (6 bases). The germline V gene has CDR1 MDHEN and CDR2 SYDVKM. V was trimmed by 6 bases and J by 5 bases, leaving 19 bases between them. The CDR3 has 16 amino acids. This CDR3 reads CASSRLGISSTGELFF. The CDR3 region has the DNA TGTGCCAGCAGCCGACTAGGTATTAGTTCTACCGGGGAGCTGTTTTTT.

V and J are TRBV4-1 and TRBJ2-1; 10 bases line up with TRBD2. Germline CDR1 reads MGHRA; CDR2 reads YSYEKL. There are 16 residues in the CDR3. V was pared by 6 bases and J by 7 bases, with 12 bases of the junction left unmatched. This CDR3 reads CASRSNRLAGVNEQFF. In DNA, the CDR3 is TGCGCCAGCAGATCAAATCGGCTAGCGGGAGTTAATGAGCAGTTCTTC.

The chain is built from TRBV14 and TRBJ2-1; 9 bases are shared with TRBD2. CDR3 length: 19 residues. Trimming at V came to 0 bases and at J to 2 bases, leaving 11 bases not matched to a gene. The germline V gene has CDR1 SGHDN and CDR2 FVKESK. For the CDR3, the DNA is TGTGCCAGCAGCCAAGACCCCACCCAAGGACTAGCGACCTACAATGAGCAGTTCTTC. Its translation is CASSQDPTQGLATYNEQFF.

The chain links TRBV27 to TRBJ2-6; D remains unclear. The V gene lost 6 bases and the J gene lost 1 base, with 4 bases spanning the gap. Germline CDR1 is MNHEY and CDR2 is SMNVEV (reference sequence). The CDR3 totals 13 residues. CDR3 in DNA: TGTGCCAGCAGGTCTTCTGGGGCCAACGTCCTGACTTTC. As protein: CASRSSGANVLTF.

This chain joins TRBV4-2 and TRBJ2-1; 9 bases fit TRBD1. Germline V gene lookup returns CDR1 LGHNA and CDR2 YNFKEQ. The CDR3 is 17 amino acids. Unmatched junction bases numbered 4, after V lost 1 base and J lost 0 bases. This CDR3 is CASSQVGTGTSYNEQFF. DNA for the CDR3: TGTGCCAGCAGCCAAGTAGGGACAGGGACCTCCTACAATGAGCAGTTCTTC.

The gene calls are TRBV5-5 and TRBJ1-1; a possible D gene is TRBD1 (6 bases). This CDR3 is built from 15 residues. Deletions cut 6 bases from V and 1 base from J, with 16 bases between. The germline gives CDR1 SGHKS, CDR2 YYEKEE (reference sequence). The CDR3 spells CASTRGWGPNTEAFF. The CDR3 DNA sequence: TGTGCCAGCACCCGAGGGTGGGGGCCGAACACTGAAGCTTTCTTT. The variable domain in full, with the rest retrieved from reference TRBV5-5 and TRBJ1-1, is DAGVTQSPTHLIKTRGQQVTLRCSPISGHKSVSWYQQVLGQGPQFIFQYYEKEERGRGNFPDRFSARQFPNYSSELNVNALLLGDSALYLCASTRGWGPNTEAFFGQGTRLTVV.

The table lists this clone with a few counts. The chain is built from TRBV5-1 and TRBJ1-3; D might be TRBD1 (5 bases). The V end lost 6 bases, the J end lost 2 bases, and 24 bases lay between the germline ends. Per germline, CDR1 SGHRS and CDR2 YFSETQ. The CDR3 runs to 18 residues. The CDR3 DNA reads TGCGCCAGCACCAGAGGTGGTGACAGAAGCGCCGCTGGAAACACCATATATTTT. As protein: CASTRGGDRSAAGNTIYF.

The rearrangement uses TRBV7-2 and TRBJ2-7, with D hard to call. V lost 1 base to trimming and J lost 7 bases, with 14 bases between them. The CDR3 has 14 amino acids. Germline CDR1 reads SGHTA; CDR2 reads FQGNSA. The CDR3 loop reads CASSLVPRKGEQYF. For the CDR3, the DNA is TGTGCCAGCAGCTTAGTTCCCAGGAAAGGAGAGCAGTACTTC.

The V call is TRBV2, the J call TRBJ2-1, with 9 bases fitting TRBD2. The CDR3 runs 15 residues. The V gene end was trimmed by 6 bases and the J gene end by 6 bases; junction bases not matched to a gene: 9. The germline V gene has CDR1 SNHLY and CDR2 FYNNEI. The CDR3 DNA sequence: TGTGCCAGCAGCGTACTAGCGGGCGCGACCAATGAGCAGTTCTTC. Translation gives CASSVLAGATNEQFF. Complete variable domain (other parts from reference TRBV2 and TRBJ2-1): EPEVTQTPSHQVTQMGQEVILRCVPISNHLYFYWYRQILGQKVEFLVSFYNNEISEKSEIFDDQFSVERPDGSNFTLKIRSTKLEDSAMYFCASSVLAGATNEQFFGPGTRLTVL.

This clone was seen more than once but under ten times. The V gene is TRBV29-1, the J gene TRBJ2-3; D is undetermined. Between the trimmed V and J ends, which lost 1 base and 0 bases, there was a span of 2 bases. CDR3 length equals 12 residues. Germline V gene data show CDR1 as SQVTM and CDR2 as ANQGSEA. The CDR3 region has the DNA TGCAGCGTTGAAGCGAGCACAGATACGCAGTATTTT. This sequence encodes CSVEASTDTQYF.

The gene calls are TRBV3-1 (or the pseudogene TRBV3-2) and TRBJ1-4; perhaps TRBD1 as D (6 bases). The length of the CDR3 is 11 residues. V gave up 8 bases and J gave up 15 bases, with 16 bases separating them. Germline CDR1 LGHDT, CDR2 YNNKEL (reference sequence). CDR3 in DNA: TGTGCCAGCGGTACAGGGCTGGGATTGTTTTTT. Translated, it gives CASGTGLGLFF.

The genes are TRBV4-1 and TRBJ1-3; D gene uncertain. V dropped 0 bases and J dropped 0 bases, with 6 bases sitting between them. CDR3 size: 15 residues. Germline V gene lookup returns CDR1 MGHRA and CDR2 YSYEKL. This CDR3 reads CASSQEMASGNTIYF. The CDR3 region has the DNA TGCGCCAGCAGCCAAGAAATGGCCTCTGGAAACACCATATATTTT.

V usage is TRBV7-9 and J usage is TRBJ2-2; 9 bases are a match to TRBD1. Germline CDR1 reads SEHNR; CDR2 reads FQNEAQ (reference sequence). CDR3 size: 17 residues. The V segment lost 1 base and the J segment 7 bases; nucleotides outside the gene matches: 10. The CDR3 sequence: CASSLGRDRASGGELFF. The CDR3 region has the DNA TGTGCCAGCAGCTTAGGCCGGGACAGGGCCAGTGGCGGGGAGCTGTTTTTT.

CDR3 sequence (DNA): TGTGCCTGGAGCCCTCGCAGGGCGGATTCACCCCTCCACTTT. It codes for CAWSPRRADSPLHF. This rearrangement joins TRBV30 to TRBJ1-6, with a possible D match to TRBD1 (5 bases). Between the trimmed V and J ends, which lost 3 bases and 8 bases, there was a span of 14 bases. The CDR3 length is 14 residues. Germline CDR1 and CDR2: GTSNPN and SVGIG (reference sequence).

V and J are TRBV3-1 (or the pseudogene TRBV3-2) and TRBJ2-2; TRBD2 matches 9 bases. Germline V gene data show CDR1 as LGHDT and CDR2 as YNNKEL (reference sequence). The J segment lost 2 bases and the V segment lost 4 bases, leaving 11 bases of the junction unmatched. The CDR3 runs 18 residues. The chain's CDR3 is CASSPIGVAGVNTGELFF. CDR3 bases: TGTGCCAGCAGCCCCATTGGCGTAGCGGGAGTAAACACCGGGGAGCTGTTTTTT.

The chain joins TRBV7-9 to TRBJ2-7, with 8 nucleotides matching TRBD1. Trimming cost V 5 bases and J 5 bases; bases outside gene matches: 14. Germline V lookup: CDR1 SEHNR, CDR2 FQNEAQ (reference sequence). The CDR3 loop spans 16 amino acids. This CDR3 reads CASSRKDRGHPNEQYF. The CDR3 DNA sequence: TGTGCCAGCAGCCGAAAAGACAGGGGCCATCCCAACGAGCAGTACTTC.

The rearrangement uses TRBV9 and TRBJ2-3; 7 bases are shared with TRBD1. Germline-derived CDR1 and CDR2 are SGDLS and YYNGEE. The CDR3 loop spans 18 amino acids. J lost 0 bases, V lost 2 bases, and 12 bases had no gene match. The CDR3 spells CASSVGVRDSGSTDTQYF. The CDR3, as DNA: TGTGCCAGCAGCGTTGGAGTCCGGGACAGTGGGAGCACAGATACGCAGTATTTT.